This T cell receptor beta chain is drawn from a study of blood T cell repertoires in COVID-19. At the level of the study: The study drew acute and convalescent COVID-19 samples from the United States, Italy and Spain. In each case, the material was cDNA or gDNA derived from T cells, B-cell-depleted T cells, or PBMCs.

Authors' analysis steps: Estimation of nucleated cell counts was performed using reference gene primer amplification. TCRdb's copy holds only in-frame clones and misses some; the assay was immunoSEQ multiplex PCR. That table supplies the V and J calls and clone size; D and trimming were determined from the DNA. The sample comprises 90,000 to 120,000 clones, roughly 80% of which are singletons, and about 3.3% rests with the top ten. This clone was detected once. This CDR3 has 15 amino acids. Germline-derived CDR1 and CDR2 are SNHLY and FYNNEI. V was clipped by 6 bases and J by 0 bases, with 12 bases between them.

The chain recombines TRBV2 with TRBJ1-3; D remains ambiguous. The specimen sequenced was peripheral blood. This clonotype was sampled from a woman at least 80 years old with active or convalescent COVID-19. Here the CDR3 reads CASSVTQSSGNTIYF. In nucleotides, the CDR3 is TGTGCCAGCAGCGTAACACAGAGCTCTGGAAACACCATATATTTT.